This T cell receptor (beta chain) was identified in a study of blood T cells in healthy people across ages. For the study at large: About one barcoded beta molecule was captured per two T cells (by template switching).

Concerning this clonotype itself: What it recognizes is unknown.

Study-wide results and limits: Higher diversity and more naive CD4+ cells were features of long-lived donors, compared to aged donors.

There are 14 residues in the CDR3. The germline V gene encodes CDR1 DFQATT and CDR2 SNEGSKA (reference sequence). Donor samples were obtained from healthy Caucasian individuals from Russia, aged about 6 to 95. The authors ran a second PCR of about 7 to 12 cycles using a sample-barcoded 5' primer and a J-beta primer mix. TCRdb redid the calling of the 5' RACE reads with MiXCR, one entry per CDR3 protein. The sample gives hundreds of thousands of distinct CDR3 sequences, roughly three fifths of which show up once; about 26% is in the top ten. The sample was blood. V usage is TRBV20-1 and J usage is TRBJ2-1; perhaps TRBD1 as D (6 bases). The DNA matches TRBJ2-7 better at its end, which makes the J call doubtful. The TCR comes from a man aged 35-49 years in good health. CDR3 amino acids: CSASRGTHLYEQYF. As DNA, the CDR3 is TGCAGTGCTAGTAGGGGGACCCACCTTTATGAGCAGTACTTC.